This T cell receptor (beta chain) was recorded in a study of T cell repertoires in ileal Crohn's disease. General observations from the study: Compared with non-smokers, active smokers at surgery showed more clonal expansions. All patients with clonality above 26.8% had endoscopic recurrence. Compared with CD4 T cells, sorted CD8 cells carried more expanded clones.

For this clone: The target antigen is unknown.

Patients were adults with ileal or ileocolonic Crohn's disease needing resection. The protocol was immunoSEQ multiplex PCR, while the TCRdb copy is restricted to in-frame clones and leaves out a portion. Of approximately 12,000 clones in the sample, under 80% were seen once. The CDR3 extends over 13 amino acids. CDR1 SGHTA and CDR2 FQGTGA come from the germline V gene. V lost 7 bases and J 1 base, leaving 10 bases between the germline ends. The material sequenced was ileal tissue. V usage is TRBV7-3 and J usage is TRBJ1-1, with D maybe TRBD1 (6 bases). The receptor was derived from an adult with Crohn's disease. CDR3 residues: CASKQGRNTEAFF. Written as DNA, the CDR3 is TGTGCCAGCAAGCAGGGGAGGAACACTGAAGCTTTCTTT.